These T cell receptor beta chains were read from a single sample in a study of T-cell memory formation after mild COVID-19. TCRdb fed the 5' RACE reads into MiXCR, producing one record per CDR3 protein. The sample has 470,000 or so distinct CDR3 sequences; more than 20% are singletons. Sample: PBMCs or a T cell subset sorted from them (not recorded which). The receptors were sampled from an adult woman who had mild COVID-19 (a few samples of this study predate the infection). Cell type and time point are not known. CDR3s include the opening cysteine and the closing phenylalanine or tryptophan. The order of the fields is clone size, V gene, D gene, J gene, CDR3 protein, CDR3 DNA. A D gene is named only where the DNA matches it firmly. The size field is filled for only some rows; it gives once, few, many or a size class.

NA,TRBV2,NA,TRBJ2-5,CASSEAARQQETQYF,TGTGCCAGCAGTGAGGCCGCCCGGCAGCAAGAGACCCAGTACTTC
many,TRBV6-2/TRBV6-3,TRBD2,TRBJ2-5,CASSSLWTSGETQYF,TGTGCCAGCAGTTCGTTGTGGACTAGCGGGGAGACCCAGTACTTC
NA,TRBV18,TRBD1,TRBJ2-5,CASSLGTGVDQETQYF,TGTGCCAGCTCACTGGGGACAGGGGTCGACCAAGAGACCCAGTACTTC
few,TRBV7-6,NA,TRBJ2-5,CASSTTRQETQYF,TGTGCCAGCAGCACCACGAGACAAGAGACCCAGTACTTC
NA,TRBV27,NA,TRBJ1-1,CASRTPGLEAFF,TGTGCCAGCAGAACACCGGGCCTTGAAGCTTTCTTT
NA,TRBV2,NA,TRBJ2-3,CASRVDSFTDTQYF,TGTGCCAGCAGGGTAGATAGCTTCACAGATACGCAGTATTTT
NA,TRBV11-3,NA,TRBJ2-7,CASSLSLDEQYF,TGTGCCAGCAGTCTCTCTTTGGACGAGCAGTACTTC
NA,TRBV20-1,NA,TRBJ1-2,CSARAGRGAWGYTF,TGCAGTGCTAGAGCGGGCAGGGGCGCGTGGGGCTACACCTTC
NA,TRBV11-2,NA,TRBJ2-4,CASSQLGEWRQYF,TGTGCCAGCAGCCAGTTAGGGGAATGGAGACAGTACTTC
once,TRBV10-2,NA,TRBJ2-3,CASSESNTQYF,TGCGCCAGCAGTGAGTCGAATACGCAGTATTTT
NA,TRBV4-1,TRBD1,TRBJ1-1,CASSQGPGQGNTEAFF,TGCGCCAGCAGCCAAGGCCCGGGACAGGGGAACACTGAAGCTTTCTTT
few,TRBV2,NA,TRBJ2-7,CASSSGSLVGQYF,TGTGCCAGCAGCTCTGGCTCCCTCGTCGGGCAGTACTTC
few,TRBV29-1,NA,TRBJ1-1,CSVDRLNTEAFF,TGCAGCGTTGACAGGTTGAACACTGAAGCTTTCTTT
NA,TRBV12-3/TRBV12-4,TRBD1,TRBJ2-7,CASSPYRGFYERYF,TGTGCCAGCAGTCCGTACAGGGGGTTCTACGAGCGGTACTTC
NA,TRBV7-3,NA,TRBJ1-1,CASSPMGAVNTEAFF,TGTGCCAGCAGCCCTATGGGGGCCGTGAACACTGAAGCTTTCTTT
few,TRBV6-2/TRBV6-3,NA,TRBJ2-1,CASRAGSSYNEQFF,TGTGCCAGCAGAGCAGGCAGCTCCTACAATGAGCAGTTCTTC
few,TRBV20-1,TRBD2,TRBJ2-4,CSAPTSGSGQNIQYF,TGCAGTGCCCCTACTAGCGGGAGTGGCCAAAACATTCAGTACTTC
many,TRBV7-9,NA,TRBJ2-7,CASSPQRDEQYF,TGTGCCAGCAGCCCTCAGCGGGACGAGCAGTACTTC
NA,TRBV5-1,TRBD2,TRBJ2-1,CASSLSGRVNEQFF,TGCGCCAGCAGCCTCAGTGGGAGGGTCAATGAGCAGTTCTTC
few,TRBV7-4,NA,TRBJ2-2,CASRYSGDNTGELFF,TGTGCCAGCAGATACTCGGGCGATAACACCGGGGAGCTGTTTTTT
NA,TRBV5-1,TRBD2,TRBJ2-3,CASSGGGPLTDTQYF,TGCGCCAGCAGCGGCGGGGGTCCCCTCACAGATACGCAGTATTTT
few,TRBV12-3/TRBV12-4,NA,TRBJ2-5,CASSKREGQYQETQYF,TGTGCCAGCAGCAAACGTGAAGGACAGTACCAAGAGACCCAGTACTTC
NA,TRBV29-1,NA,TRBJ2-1,CSVDAAPNEQFF,TGCAGCGTTGATGCGGCACCCAATGAGCAGTTCTTC
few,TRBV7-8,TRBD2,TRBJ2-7,CASSLASAGGAPSYEQYF,TGTGCCAGCAGCTTAGCTTCAGCGGGGGGCGCCCCGTCCTACGAGCAGTACTTC
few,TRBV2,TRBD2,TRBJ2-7,CASSYSSGSSYEQYF,TGTGCCAGCAGTTATTCTAGCGGAAGCTCCTACGAGCAGTACTTC
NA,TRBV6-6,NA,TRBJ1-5,CATQGMNQPQHF,TGTGCCACCCAGGGGATGAATCAGCCCCAGCATTTT
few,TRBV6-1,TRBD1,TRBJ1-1,CASRGQGTTEAFF,TGTGCCAGCCGGGGACAGGGGACCACTGAAGCTTTCTTT
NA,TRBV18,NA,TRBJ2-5,CASSPPPGVTQYF,TGTGCCAGCTCACCACCTCCCGGGGTAACCCAGTACTTC
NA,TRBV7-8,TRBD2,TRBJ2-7,CASSKGLAGEIYEQYF,TGTGCCAGCAGCAAAGGACTAGCGGGAGAAATCTACGAGCAGTACTTC
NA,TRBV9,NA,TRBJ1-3,CASSTQVGGGGNTIYF,TGTGCCAGCAGCACACAAGTGGGGGGTGGAGGAAACACCATATATTTT
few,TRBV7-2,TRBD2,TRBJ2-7,CASSLAPGGRTQYEQYF,TGTGCCAGCAGCTTAGCGCCCGGCGGGAGGACCCAGTACGAGCAGTACTTC
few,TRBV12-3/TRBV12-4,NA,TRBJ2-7,CASSRLARGDEQYF,TGTGCCAGCAGTCGCCTAGCGAGGGGTGACGAGCAGTACTTC
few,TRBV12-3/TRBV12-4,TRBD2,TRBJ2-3,CASSPLGPLAGGITDTQYF,TGTGCCAGCAGTCCCCTGGGCCCACTAGCGGGGGGGATCACAGATACGCAGTATTTT
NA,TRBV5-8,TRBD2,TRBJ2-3,CASSFLAGGASTDTQYF,TGTGCCAGCAGCTTCCTAGCGGGGGGTGCTAGCACAGATACGCAGTATTTT
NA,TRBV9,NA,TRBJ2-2,CASSVLAEGTGELFF,TGTGCCAGCAGCGTATTGGCAGAGGGGACCGGGGAGCTGTTTTTT
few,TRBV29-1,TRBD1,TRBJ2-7,CSVVRGQGGNEQYF,TGCAGCGTTGTTAGAGGACAGGGGGGGAACGAGCAGTACTTC
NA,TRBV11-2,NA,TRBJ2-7,CASTLLQDWLSYEQYF,TGTGCCAGCACCCTCCTCCAGGATTGGTTGTCCTACGAGCAGTACTTC
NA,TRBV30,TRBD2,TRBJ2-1,CAWGTRIYEQFF,TGTGCCTGGGGGACTAGAATATATGAGCAGTTCTTC
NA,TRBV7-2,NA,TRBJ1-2,CASSLVGRQRANRGYTF,TGTGCCAGCAGCTTAGTGGGCCGACAGCGCGCAAACCGGGGCTACACCTTC
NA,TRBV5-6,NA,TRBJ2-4,CASSFHILAKNIQYF,TGTGCCAGCAGCTTCCATATTTTAGCCAAAAACATTCAGTACTTC
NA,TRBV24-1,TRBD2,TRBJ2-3,CATSDATSGRRDTQYF,TGTGCCACCAGTGATGCCACTAGCGGGAGGCGGGATACGCAGTATTTT
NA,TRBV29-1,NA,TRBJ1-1,CSVDYQGGTEAFF,TGCAGCGTTGATTACCAGGGTGGAACTGAAGCTTTCTTT